Below, one T cell receptor beta chain is given with its context. The data derive from a study of control samples from healthy donors and cancer patients. Germline values: CDR1 MNHEY, CDR2 SVGAGI. Trimming stripped 0 bases from V and 4 bases from J, with 9 bases between. The CDR3 runs 14 residues. The protocol was immunoSEQ multiplex PCR, while the TCRdb copy is restricted to in-frame clones and leaves out a portion. The table includes tens of thousands of clones, roughly 80% detected once. The sample taken for sequencing was blood. This clonotype was sampled from a man in his forties or fifties in good health. V gene TRBV6-5 combines with J gene TRBJ1-2; the D gene is possibly TRBD1 (6 bases). This CDR3 reads CASSYSDSFYGYTF. The CDR3 DNA reads TGTGCCAGCAGTTACTCGGACAGTTTCTATGGCTACACCTTC.